These 27 T cell receptor beta chains came from one sample sequenced in a study of blood T cell repertoires in COVID-19 (dated by TCRdb to the early 2020s). The library was generated by the immunoSEQ multiplex PCR assay. TCRdb holds this immuneACCESS table with in-frame rearrangements only. Some clones are missing; in checked studies, unresolved V genes explain under half, and the rest has no known cause. Recorded for this sample are about 160,000 clones; more than 65% of them occurred a single time. Jointly, the top ten make up approximately 13% of the sample. Sequencing used peripheral blood. All receptors derive from an elderly woman with acute or convalescent COVID-19.

This rearrangement joins TRBV3-1 (or the pseudogene TRBV3-2) to TRBJ1-4, with D perhaps matching TRBD1 (5 bases). The germline gives CDR1 LGHDT, CDR2 YNNKEL (reference sequence). CDR3 length equals 15 residues. Trimming removed 0 bases at V and 2 bases at J, with 7 bases between. The CDR3 nucleotides are TGTGCCAGCAGCCAAGAGGGGGGTACTAATGAAAAACTGTTTTTT. It translates to CASSQEGGTNEKLFF.

This chain connects TRBV6-5 to TRBJ2-6; D not certain. V was clipped by 2 bases and J by 0 bases, with 5 bases between them. The CDR3 has 15 residues. Germline loops: CDR1 MNHEY, CDR2 SVGAGI. CDR3 loop: CASSYVSSGANVLTF. DNA of the CDR3: TGTGCCAGCAGTTACGTGAGCTCTGGGGCCAACGTCCTGACTTTC.

The V and J genes are TRBV5-1 and TRBJ2-7; D gene uncertain. This CDR3 is built from 13 residues. V was clipped by 0 bases and J by 1 base, with 5 bases between them. The V gene's germline CDR1 is SGHRS and CDR2 YFSETQ. CDR3 sequence: CASSLEQSYEQYF. CDR3 nucleotide sequence: TGCGCCAGCAGCTTGGAACAGTCCTACGAGCAGTACTTC.

This chain links TRBV7-2 with TRBJ1-5; tentative D call: TRBD1 (6 bases). The germline CDR1 and CDR2 sequences are SGHTA and FQGNSA. Trimming removed 5 bases at V and 0 bases at J, with 17 bases between. This CDR3 region has 17 residues. The CDR3 loop is CASSLDNRAPSNQPQHF. The CDR3 nucleotides are TGTGCCAGCAGCCTTGATAACAGGGCCCCTAGCAATCAGCCCCAGCATTTT.

Only one count was recorded for this clone. The V gene is TRBV2, the J gene TRBJ1-5; 8 bases align to TRBD1. V was clipped by 6 bases and J by 3 bases; unmatched bases: 4. The CDR3 consists of 14 residues. The germline V gene has CDR1 SNHLY and CDR2 FYNNEI. The CDR3 spells CASRGQGNNQPQHF. The CDR3 DNA reads as TGTGCCAGCAGAGGACAGGGTAACAATCAGCCCCAGCATTTT.

The chain has TRBV6-5 and TRBJ2-7; D might be TRBD1 (6 bases). Per the germline V gene, CDR1 is MNHEY and CDR2 is SVGAGI. The CDR3 is 14 amino acids. V was clipped by 5 bases and J by 2 bases, with 13 bases between them. The DNA of the CDR3 is TGTGCCAGCAGTAGGGGGACGGTCACCTACGAGCAGTACTTC. Translating it yields CASSRGTVTYEQYF.

V gene TRBV4-1 combines with J gene TRBJ2-3; 16 bases match TRBD2. CDR3 size: 20 residues. From germline, CDR1 is MGHRA and CDR2 YSYEKL. V was clipped by 1 base and J by 0 bases; unmatched bases: 7. The CDR3 region has the DNA TGCGCCAGCAGCCAAGCCGGGACTAGCGGGGGGGTACTTAGCACAGATACGCAGTATTTT. Translated: CASSQAGTSGGVLSTDTQYF.

This CDR3 is CASSSQRPGNYGYTF. The CDR3 DNA is TGTGCCAGCAGTTCCCAAAGGCCAGGGAACTATGGCTACACCTTC. J is TRBJ1-2 and V is TRBV6-5, with D perhaps TRBD1 (5 bases). The CDR3 is made up of 15 amino acids. The germline V gene encodes CDR1 MNHEY and CDR2 SVGAGI. Trimming took off 4 bases at V and 2 bases at J, with 14 bases between the two ends.

The chain has TRBV4-1 and TRBJ2-7; 7 nucleotides line up with TRBD1. From germline, CDR1 is MGHRA and CDR2 YSYEKL. CDR3 length: 16 residues. V gave up 0 bases and J gave up 3 bases; unmatched junction bases: 8. The CDR3 here is CASSQEQGQSYYEQYF. The CDR3 bases are TGCGCCAGCAGCCAAGAACAGGGGCAGTCCTACTACGAGCAGTACTTC.

This rearrangement joins TRBV6-5 to TRBJ2-3; possible D gene TRBD1, 6 bases. Trimming left V 4 bases short and J 1 base short, with 12 bases between. Germline CDR1 MNHEY, CDR2 SVGAGI. This CDR3 comprises 15 residues. The chain's CDR3 is CASSFRGSGTDTQYF. CDR3 DNA: TGTGCCAGCAGTTTTAGGGGGTCTGGCACAGATACGCAGTATTTT.

V usage is TRBV6-5 and J usage is TRBJ2-1, with D maybe TRBD2 (5 bases). Trimming shortened V by 0 bases and J by 5 bases, and 8 bases separated the two germline ends. CDR3 size: 14 residues. Germline CDR1 is MNHEY and CDR2 is SVGAGI. CDR3 nucleotide sequence: TGTGCCAGCAGTTACTCGCTCGGGGACAATGAGCAGTTCTTC. Protein product: CASSYSLGDNEQFF.

V is TRBV4-1 and J is TRBJ1-3; D is unresolved. The germline gives CDR1 MGHRA, CDR2 YSYEKL. This CDR3 spans 17 amino acids. The V end lost 0 bases, the J end lost 2 bases, and 14 bases lay between the germline ends. CDR3 DNA sequence: TGCGCCAGCAGCCAAGATTTTGGGCGGGTGGCTGGAAACACCATATATTTT. Protein: CASSQDFGRVAGNTIYF.

This clone was counted between two and nine times. The chain is built from TRBV7-2 and TRBJ2-7; D unclear. The V gene's germline CDR1 is SGHTA and CDR2 FQGNSA. The CDR3 loop spans 11 amino acids. V lost 3 bases to trimming and J lost 6 bases, with 6 bases between them. The CDR3 nucleotides read TGTGCCAGCAGCTTTGACACCGAGCAGTACTTC. Its protein product is CASSFDTEQYF.

This rearrangement joins TRBV23-1 to TRBJ1-1, with 8 nucleotides matching TRBD1. TRBV23-1 is recorded as an ORF, its role being uncertain. The length of the CDR3 is 15 residues. V was pared by 8 bases and J by 0 bases, with 8 bases of the junction left unmatched. The CDR3 DNA follows: TGCGCCAGCTCCGGACAGGGTGGCATGAACACTGAAGCTTTCTTT. This sequence encodes CASSGQGGMNTEAFF.

This clone was counted only a few times. This chain links TRBV7-8 with TRBJ2-5; TRBD1 aligns across 8 bases. In germline, CDR1 is SGHVS, CDR2 FQNEAQ. The ends lost 5 bases at V and 7 bases at J; junction bases unmatched: 9. The CDR3 has 14 amino acids. CDR3: CASSLWTGKGTQYF. The DNA of the CDR3 is TGTGCCAGCAGCCTCTGGACAGGGAAGGGGACCCAGTACTTC.

The V gene is TRBV5-1, the J gene TRBJ2-3; 8 positions match TRBD2. This CDR3 has 14 residues. V trimming: 3 bases; J trimming: 2 bases; junction bases outside the gene matches: 2. CDR1 is SGHRS, CDR2 YFSETQ, per germline. CDR3 sequence (DNA): TGCGCCAGCAGCTCAGGACTAGCCACAGATACGCAGTATTTT. Its translation: CASSSGLATDTQYF.

This clone appeared a few times. V is TRBV29-1 and J is TRBJ1-1; D is uncertain. The CDR3 has 10 amino acids. The V end was cut by 6 bases, the J end by 2 bases, with 4 bases between. CDR1 is SQVTM and CDR2 is ANQGSEA in the germline V gene. CDR3 amino acids: CSVGNTEAFF. Here the CDR3 DNA reads TGCAGCGTCGGTAACACTGAAGCTTTCTTT. Drawing the rest from reference TRBV29-1 and TRBJ1-1, the complete variable domain is SAVISQKPSRDICQRGTSLTIQCQVDSQVTMMFWYRQQPGQSLTLIATANQGSEATYESGFVIDKFPISRPNLTFSTLTVSNMSPEDSSIYLCSVGNTEAFFGQGTRLTVV.

V gene TRBV5-1 combines with J gene TRBJ2-7; 9 bases match TRBD1. CDR3 length equals 16 residues. The germline CDR1 and CDR2 sequences are SGHRS and YFSETQ. The trim removed 4 bases at V and 3 bases at J, leaving 11 bases unmatched. The CDR3 sequence: CASSPGNTGGGYEQYF. Here the CDR3 DNA reads TGCGCCAGCAGCCCAGGAAACACAGGGGGCGGCTACGAGCAGTACTTC.

The chain carries TRBV7-2 and TRBJ1-1; 7 nucleotides match TRBD1. Looked up from germline, CDR1 is SGHTA and CDR2 is FQGNSA. The CDR3 is 13 amino acids. After removal of 6 bases from V and 5 bases from J, the junction contained 6 bases not matched to a gene. CDR3 bases: TGTGCCAGCAGTTTGACAGGGAAGACTGAAGCTTTCTTT. Its translation: CASSLTGKTEAFF.

This chain uses TRBV6-1 with TRBJ1-6; 7 bases align to TRBD1. Germline V gene lookup returns CDR1 MNHNS and CDR2 SASEGT. V lost 2 bases, J lost 10 bases, and 5 bases stayed unmatched. The CDR3 is made up of 14 amino acids. The CDR3 is CASSETGAGSPLHF. CDR3 coding DNA: TGTGCCAGCAGTGAAACAGGGGCAGGGTCACCCCTCCACTTT.

V is TRBV5-4 and J is TRBJ2-1, with 13 bases aligning to TRBD2. Germline CDR1 and CDR2: SGHNT and YYREEE (reference sequence). The CDR3 loop spans 16 amino acids. V lost 4 bases, J lost 5 bases, and 6 bases stayed unmatched. CDR3 DNA: TGTGCCAGCAGCCCGACTAGCGGGAGGACCCACAATGAGCAGTTCTTC. The encoded protein is CASSPTSGRTHNEQFF.

This clone was seen repeatedly, ten times or more. The rearrangement joins TRBV7-9 to TRBJ2-3, with unresolved D. V lost 6 bases to trimming and J lost 3 bases, with 10 bases between them. CDR3 length equals 13 residues. CDR1 and CDR2 from the germline V gene are SEHNR and FQNEAQ (reference sequence). CDR3 amino acids: CASSRDFTDTQYF. Here the CDR3 DNA reads TGTGCCAGCAGTCGAGACTTTACAGATACGCAGTATTTT.

The J gene is TRBJ1-5, the V gene TRBV3-1 (or the pseudogene TRBV3-2); a possible D gene is TRBD1 (5 bases). CDR1 and CDR2 from the germline V gene are LGHDT and YNNKEL (reference sequence). The CDR3 is made up of 16 amino acids. V shed 2 bases and J shed 0 bases, with 11 bases lying between them. The CDR3: CASSQFGGGSNQPQHF. Written as DNA, the CDR3 is TGTGCCAGCAGCCAATTTGGGGGGGGTAGCAATCAGCCCCAGCATTTT.

The V call is TRBV11-2, the J call TRBJ2-1; 10 nucleotides line up with TRBD2. The CDR3 sequence is 18 residues long. Germline assignment: CDR1 SGHAT and CDR2 FQNNGV. V shed 1 base and J 7 bases; nucleotides not matched to a gene: 13. The CDR3 sequence: CASSLAGLAGGQGNEQFF. The CDR3 DNA reads TGTGCCAGCAGCTTAGCCGGGTTAGCGGGGGGCCAAGGGAATGAGCAGTTCTTC.

The CDR3 loop reads CASSPPTGGYGYTF. DNA of the CDR3: TGTGCCAGCAGCCCCCCGACAGGGGGCTATGGCTACACCTTC. V and J are TRBV7-9 and TRBJ1-2, with 9 bases aligning to TRBD1. V lost 5 bases, J lost 4 bases, and 5 bases stayed unmatched. The CDR3 totals 14 residues. Germline CDR1 is SEHNR and CDR2 is FQNEAQ (reference sequence).

This chain joins TRBV18 and TRBJ1-5; 7 nucleotides align to TRBD1. Trimming removed 5 bases from V and 4 bases from J; junction bases left unmatched: 5. The CDR3 has 14 residues. Per the germline V gene, CDR1 is KGHSH and CDR2 is LQKENI. CDR3 loop: CASSADRANQPQHF. The CDR3 DNA reads as TGTGCCAGCTCAGCCGACAGGGCGAATCAGCCCCAGCATTTT.

V and J are TRBV29-1 and TRBJ2-3; 10 positions match TRBD2. V trimming: 7 bases; J trimming: 5 bases; junction bases outside the gene matches: 9. This CDR3 region has 14 residues. Germline V gene data show CDR1 as SQVTM and CDR2 as ANQGSEA. Here the CDR3 reads CSACLAGARDTQYF. The DNA of the CDR3 is TGCAGCGCCTGTCTAGCGGGGGCCAGAGATACGCAGTATTTT.